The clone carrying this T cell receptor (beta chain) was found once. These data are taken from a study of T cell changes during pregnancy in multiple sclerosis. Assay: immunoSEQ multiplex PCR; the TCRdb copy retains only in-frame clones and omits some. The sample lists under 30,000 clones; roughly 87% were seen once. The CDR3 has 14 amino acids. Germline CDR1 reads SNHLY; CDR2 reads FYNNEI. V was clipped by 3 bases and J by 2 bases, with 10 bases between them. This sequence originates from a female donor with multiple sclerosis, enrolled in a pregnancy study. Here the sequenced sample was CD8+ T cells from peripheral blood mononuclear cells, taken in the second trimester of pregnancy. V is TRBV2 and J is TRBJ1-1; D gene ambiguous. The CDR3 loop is CASSDNSLNTEAFF. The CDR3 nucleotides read TGTGCCAGCAGTGACAACAGCCTAAACACTGAAGCTTTCTTT.